The present TCR beta chain was sequenced within a study of blood T cell repertoires in COVID-19. Study information: From T cells, B-cell-depleted T cells, or PBMCs came the material, which was cDNA or gDNA.

This CDR3 has 17 residues. Germline V gene sequence: CDR1 SGHVS, CDR2 FQNEAQ. After removal of 0 bases from V and 3 bases from J, the junction contained 9 bases not matched to a gene. In the study's own analysis: The authors estimated nucleated cell counts from reference gene primer amplification. Sequencing used immunoSEQ multiplex PCR; TCRdb keeps in-frame clones, though not all of them. V and J calls plus clone size are reproduced from that table; the DNA served to infer D and trimming. The sample has roughly 150,000 clones, roughly 90% seen once; the top ten hold about 3%. The sequence was collected from a man aged 60-69 years with acute or convalescent COVID-19. The chain links TRBV7-8 to TRBJ1-2, with 8 bases lining up with TRBD1. The material sequenced was peripheral blood. The CDR3: CASSLAPRGQRDYGYTF. Written as DNA, the CDR3 is TGTGCCAGCAGCTTAGCCCCCAGGGGGCAGCGGGACTATGGCTACACCTTC. Combining the CDR3 with reference TRBV7-8 and TRBJ1-2 gives the whole variable domain GAGVSQSPRYKVAKRGQDVALRCDPISGHVSLFWYQQALGQGPEFLTYFQNEAQLDKSGLPSDRFFAERPEGSVSTLKIQRTQQEDSAVYLCASSLAPRGQRDYGYTFGSGTRLTVV.